These 11 T cell receptor beta chains were all obtained from the same sample, sequenced in a study of blood T cell repertoires in COVID-19. TCRdb's table, derived via immunoSEQ multiplex PCR, lists solely in-frame clones and lacks some. The table has under 65,000 clones, 75% to 95% seen once. The specimen sequenced was peripheral blood. The receptors derive from an elderly man with acute or convalescent COVID-19.

The V call is TRBV11-2, the J call TRBJ1-1; D possibly corresponds to TRBD1 (6 bases). The CDR3 is made up of 13 amino acids. Germline V lookup: CDR1 SGHAT, CDR2 FQNNGV. The V end lost 5 bases, the J end lost 3 bases, and 10 bases lay between the germline ends. CDR3 region: CASSRQEDTEAFF. The CDR3 DNA reads as TGTGCCAGCAGCCGACAGGAGGACACTGAAGCTTTCTTT.

The V gene is TRBV5-1, the J gene TRBJ1-6; no clear D. Deletions cut 0 bases from V and 8 bases from J, with 6 bases between. The CDR3 extends over 13 amino acids. Germline values: CDR1 SGHRS, CDR2 YFSETQ. The CDR3 loop reads CASSLAGYSPLHF. The CDR3 DNA follows: TGCGCCAGCAGCTTGGCCGGGTATTCACCCCTCCACTTT.

This clone occurred a few times. The rearrangement uses TRBV2 and TRBJ1-4, with D unclear. Germline V lookup: CDR1 SNHLY, CDR2 FYNNEI. Trimming removed 3 bases at V and 8 bases at J, with 13 bases between. The CDR3 runs to 14 residues. This chain's CDR3 is CASSESQVHEKLFF. The CDR3 DNA is TGTGCCAGCAGTGAGAGCCAGGTCCACGAAAAACTGTTTTTT. The full variable domain, its missing parts supplied by reference TRBV2 and TRBJ1-4, is EPEVTQTPSHQVTQMGQEVILRCVPISNHLYFYWYRQILGQKVEFLVSFYNNEISEKSEIFDDQFSVERPDGSNFTLKIRSTKLEDSAMYFCASSESQVHEKLFFGSGTQLSVL.

The V and J genes are TRBV15 and TRBJ2-7; no firm D call. Trimming pared 0 bases from V and 3 bases from J, leaving 6 bases between. The CDR3 totals 13 residues. Germline loops: CDR1 LNHNV, CDR2 YYDKDF (reference sequence). The CDR3 nucleotides read TGTGCCACCAGCAGAGAGCCAGGCTACGAGCAGTACTTC. It encodes CATSREPGYEQYF.

V gene TRBV20-1 combines with J gene TRBJ1-2; TRBD1 is a possible D gene (6 bases). Germline lookup yields CDR1 DFQATT and CDR2 SNEGSKA (reference sequence). Trimming took 3 bases from V and 2 from J, leaving 10 bases between them. This CDR3 is 13 amino acids long. Here the CDR3 reads CSASADRNYGYTF. Here the CDR3 DNA reads TGCAGTGCTAGTGCAGACAGGAACTATGGCTACACCTTC.

The chain combines TRBV18 with TRBJ2-2; no clear D. The germline CDR1 and CDR2 sequences are KGHSH and LQKENI. This CDR3 region has 13 residues. Trimming left V 3 bases short and J 7 bases short, with 9 bases between. CDR3 protein: CASSPDIGGELFF. The CDR3 coding sequence is TGTGCCAGCTCACCCGACATCGGCGGGGAGCTGTTTTTT.

The gene calls are TRBV9 and TRBJ1-2, with D perhaps matching TRBD1 (6 bases). The CDR3 loop spans 14 amino acids. Looked up from germline, CDR1 is SGDLS and CDR2 is YYNGEE. With 0 bases removed from V and 8 bases from J, the gap between germline ends came to 14 bases. In DNA, the CDR3 is TGTGCCAGCAGCGTAGGACAACGAACAGGGGGCTACACCTTC. The encoded protein is CASSVGQRTGGYTF. Looking up the rest from reference TRBV9 and TRBJ1-2 gives the full variable domain: DSGVTQTPKHLITATGQRVTLRCSPRSGDLSVYWYQQSLDQGLQFLIQYYNGEERAKGNILERFSAQQFPDLHSELNLSSLELGDSALYFCASSVGQRTGGYTFGSGTRLTVV.

The V and J genes are TRBV15 and TRBJ2-3, with 12 bases that match TRBD2. Trimming cost V 5 bases and J 5 bases; bases outside gene matches: 14. The CDR3 spans 18 residues. The germline V gene encodes CDR1 LNHNV and CDR2 YYDKDF (reference sequence). The CDR3, as DNA: TGTGCCACCAGCCCGGGCCTAGCGGGGGGGCGTCTGGGAGATACGCAGTATTTT. It is translated as CATSPGLAGGRLGDTQYF.

The chain links TRBV5-6 to TRBJ1-2; possible D gene TRBD1, 6 bases. The V gene's germline CDR1 is SGHDT and CDR2 YYEEEE. The CDR3 runs 13 residues. V lost 0 bases, J lost 8 bases, and 11 bases lay in between. CDR3 coding DNA: TGTGCCAGCAGCTTGGACAGGGAGGGCGGCTACACCTTC. Translating it yields CASSLDREGGYTF.

This sequence joins TRBV9 and TRBJ2-1, with D possibly being TRBD2 (5 bases). CDR3 length: 13 amino acids. CDR1 SGDLS and CDR2 YYNGEE come from the germline V gene. Trimming shortened V by 2 bases and J by 5 bases, and 8 bases separated the two germline ends. The chain's CDR3 is CASSVLSDNEQFF. CDR3 bases: TGTGCCAGCAGCGTTCTTAGCGACAATGAGCAGTTCTTC.

This clone has just one count. The V call is TRBV6-5, the J call TRBJ1-1; D is unresolved. This CDR3 has 11 residues. Trimming removed 7 bases from V and 3 bases from J, with 6 bases in between. The V gene's germline CDR1 is MNHEY and CDR2 SVGAGI. DNA of the CDR3: TGTGCCAGCACCCGGGACACTGAAGCTTTCTTT. The encoded protein is CASTRDTEAFF.